One sample yielded the 26 T cell receptor beta chains listed below, sequenced in a study of cytomegalovirus exposure and HLA in healthy donors. Amplification used 60 Vbeta primers and 13 Jbeta primers. Produced via immunoSEQ multiplex PCR; TCRdb's table is partial and in-frame only. The sample records 55,000 to 75,000 clones, over 70% being singletons. Sequenced sample: PBMCs. The receptor source for this set is a human donor in good health.

This clone has only a few counts. The V call is TRBV7-9, the J call TRBJ2-1; D not certain. This CDR3 comprises 12 residues. Germline values: CDR1 SEHNR, CDR2 FQNEAQ (reference sequence). The ends were cut back, 5 bases at V and 10 bases at J, with 12 bases in the middle. CDR3 sequence (DNA): TGTGCCAGCAGCCTCCCCGGTAAAGAGCAGTTCTTC. Its translation is CASSLPGKEQFF.

The chain links TRBV10-1 to TRBJ2-7; 8 nucleotides align to TRBD2. V dropped 4 bases and J dropped 5; count of bases not matched to a gene: 7. In germline, CDR1 is WNHNN, CDR2 SYGVQD (reference sequence). The CDR3 extends over 14 amino acids. The CDR3 DNA follows: TGCGCCAGCAGTGGGGGGGCGGGGGGCCACGAGCAGTACTTC. Its translation is CASSGGAGGHEQYF.

The count of this clone is one. This chain's CDR3 is CASSLGLAGGEQYF. The CDR3 bases are TGTGCCAGCAGTTTAGGACTAGCGGGAGGCGAGCAGTACTTC. The V gene is TRBV27, the J gene TRBJ2-7; the match to TRBD2 covers 14 bases. With V trimmed by 2 bases and J by 6 bases, 0 bases remained unmatched. The V gene's germline CDR1 is MNHEY and CDR2 SMNVEV (reference sequence). The CDR3 runs to 14 residues.

The J gene is TRBJ1-5, the V gene TRBV29-1; 8 bases are a match to TRBD1. With 4 bases clipped from V and 4 bases from J, the junction kept 9 bases outside the gene matches. The germline V gene encodes CDR1 SQVTM and CDR2 ANQGSEA. The length of the CDR3 is 15 residues. The CDR3 sequence: CSVGQGASSNQPQHF. Here the CDR3 DNA reads TGCAGCGTTGGTCAGGGGGCTTCGTCGAATCAGCCCCAGCATTTT.

This chain joins TRBV30 and TRBJ2-7; TRBD2 aligns across 7 bases. V was clipped by 2 bases and J by 9 bases; unmatched bases: 16. The CDR3 length is 15 residues. CDR1 and CDR2 from the germline V gene are GTSNPN and SVGIG (reference sequence). The CDR3 region is CAWSPLISGTLRQYF. CDR3 bases: TGTGCCTGGAGTCCGTTGATAAGCGGGACCCTCCGGCAGTACTTC.

The CDR3 DNA follows: TGCGCCAGCAGTGAGGGGGGGGGTCTGAGAAACACTGAAGCTTTCTTT. Translation: CASSEGGGLRNTEAFF. This chain connects TRBV10-2 to TRBJ1-1, with D perhaps TRBD1 (5 bases). Germline V gives CDR1 WSHSY, CDR2 SAAADI. Trimming left V 2 bases short and J 2 bases short, with 15 bases between. The CDR3 contains 16 residues.

On this clone: A read error may account for a junction end that differs from germline. Other nucleotide sequences from this sample produce the same CDR3. The V gene is TRBV5-1, the J gene TRBJ2-7; TRBD1 agrees at 9 bases. Germline values: CDR1 SGHRS, CDR2 YFSETQ. CDR3 size: 15 residues. The CDR3: CASSLEGQGSNEQYF. The DNA for the CDR3 is TGCGCCAGCAGCCTGGAGGGACAGGGCTCCAACGAGCAGTACTTC.

The V and J genes are TRBV10-3 and TRBJ2-1; the D is unclear. V was shortened by 1 base and J by 8 bases, with 15 bases between the two germline ends. The CDR3 is made up of 15 amino acids. The germline CDR1 and CDR2 sequences are ENHRY and SYGVKD. The CDR3 region is CAISEFPGPLDEQFF. CDR3 sequence (DNA): TGTGCCATCAGTGAGTTCCCGGGTCCTTTAGATGAGCAGTTCTTC.

The chain joins TRBV6-6 to TRBJ1-1; D unclear. V was trimmed by 7 bases and J by 2 bases, leaving 14 bases between them. The germline V gene has CDR1 MNHNY and CDR2 SVGAGI (reference sequence). The CDR3 runs 14 residues. CDR3 loop: CASTPRLVNTEAFF. As DNA, the CDR3 is TGTGCCAGCACCCCGAGATTAGTTAACACTGAAGCTTTCTTT.

In this sample, this clone turned up a few times. This sequence joins TRBV9 and TRBJ2-2, with D maybe TRBD1 (7 bases). From germline, CDR1 is SGDLS and CDR2 YYNGEE. The CDR3 contains 17 residues. V lost 6 bases and J lost 2, with 20 bases in between. CDR3 sequence reads: CASNRGGAGLNTGELFF. CDR3 DNA: TGTGCCAGCAACAGGGGAGGAGCGGGTCTTAACACCGGGGAGCTGTTTTTT. Complete variable domain (other parts from reference TRBV9 and TRBJ2-2): DSGVTQTPKHLITATGQRVTLRCSPRSGDLSVYWYQQSLDQGLQFLIQYYNGEERAKGNILERFSAQQFPDLHSELNLSSLELGDSALYFCASNRGGAGLNTGELFFGEGSRLTVL.

This chain uses TRBV27 with TRBJ2-1; 7 bases map to TRBD1. Germline values: CDR1 MNHEY, CDR2 SMNVEV (reference sequence). The CDR3 is 18 amino acids. V trimming: 4 bases; J trimming: 3 bases; junction bases outside the gene matches: 15. In DNA, the CDR3 is TGTGCCAGCAGTTCAATGAGGTCGGGGACAGAAATCTACAATGAGCAGTTCTTC. Translated: CASSSMRSGTEIYNEQFF.

The chain employs TRBV28 and TRBJ1-1; weak D call: TRBD1 (5 bases). Germline assignment: CDR1 MDHEN and CDR2 SYDVKM. The ends were cut back, 1 base at V and 5 bases at J, with 17 bases in the middle. This CDR3 has 16 amino acids. The CDR3 protein is CASSLSHAGRETEAFF. As DNA, the CDR3 is TGTGCCAGCAGTTTATCCCACGCAGGGAGGGAAACTGAAGCTTTCTTT. Together with reference TRBV28 and TRBJ1-1, the CDR3 gives the full variable domain: DVKVTQSSRYLVKRTGEKVFLECVQDMDHENMFWYRQDPGLGLRLIYFSYDVKMKEKGDIPEGYSVSREKKERFSLILESASTNQTSMYLCASSLSHAGRETEAFFGQGTRLTVV.

The chain has TRBV6-5 and TRBJ2-1, with 7 bases that match TRBD1. Germline V gene sequence: CDR1 MNHEY, CDR2 SVGAGI. V was pared by 0 bases and J by 8 bases, with 7 bases of the junction left unmatched. This CDR3 has 15 amino acids. This chain's CDR3 is CASSYSPQGSDEQFF. Written as DNA, the CDR3 is TGTGCCAGCAGTTACTCGCCACAGGGGTCGGATGAGCAGTTCTTC.

This chain connects TRBV12-5 to TRBJ2-3; D is possibly TRBD1 (6 bases). Between the trimmed V and J ends, which lost 8 bases and 4 bases, there was a span of 13 bases. The CDR3 runs to 13 residues. Germline CDR1 and CDR2: LGHNT and FRNRAP. As DNA, the CDR3 is TGTGCTAGTAAAAAACAGGGTTCAGATACGCAGTATTTT. Its translation is CASKKQGSDTQYF.

J is TRBJ1-5 and V is TRBV6-5, with D tentatively TRBD1 (6 bases). Germline CDR1 reads MNHEY; CDR2 reads SVGAGI. With 6 bases removed from V and 3 bases from J, the gap between germline ends came to 12 bases. The CDR3 spans 14 residues. CDR3 nucleotide sequence: TGTGCCAGCAGCCTGGGGGGGCCCAATCAGCCCCAGCATTTT. Translated, it gives CASSLGGPNQPQHF.

The gene calls are TRBV5-1 and TRBJ1-1; 8 positions agree with TRBD1. This CDR3 is built from 13 residues. Germline V CDR1 and CDR2: SGHRS, YFSETQ. V dropped 4 bases and J dropped 9; count of bases not matched to a gene: 8. The CDR3 spells CASSLNGQGKAFF. CDR3 nucleotides: TGCGCCAGCAGCCTTAACGGACAGGGAAAAGCTTTCTTT. The full variable domain, with the rest looked up from reference TRBV5-1 and TRBJ1-1, is KAGVTQTPRYLIKTRGQQVTLSCSPISGHRSVSWYQQTPGQGLQFLFEYFSETQRNKGNFPGRFSGRQFSNSRSEMNVSTLELGDSALYLCASSLNGQGKAFFGQGTRLTVV.

The rearrangement links TRBV5-6 to TRBJ2-3, with D maybe TRBD2 (5 bases). Germline V gene lookup returns CDR1 SGHDT and CDR2 YYEEEE. V gave up 2 bases and J gave up 3 bases, with 13 bases separating them. The CDR3 covers 15 residues. CDR3 sequence (DNA): TGTGCCAGCAGCTTTGACCTTAGCGTGACAGATACGCAGTATTTT. This encodes CASSFDLSVTDTQYF.

The rearrangement links TRBV7-8 to TRBJ2-1; D possibly corresponds to TRBD1 (6 bases). The germline V gene encodes CDR1 SGHVS and CDR2 FQNEAQ. The CDR3 has 15 residues. The ends were cut back, 6 bases at V and 8 bases at J, with 20 bases in the middle. Here the CDR3 DNA reads TGTGCCAGCAGTTATAGGGGGTCTAGAATCGATGAGCAGTTCTTC. It encodes CASSYRGSRIDEQFF.

In this sample, this clone turned up a few times. This chain joins TRBV2 and TRBJ2-2; D may be TRBD1 (6 bases). V was pared by 5 bases and J by 7 bases, with 14 bases between. Germline assignment: CDR1 SNHLY and CDR2 FYNNEI. The CDR3 covers 14 residues. The CDR3 nucleotides are TGTGCCAGCAGTAAGAACAGGGCGGGCGGGGAGCTGTTTTTT. This translates into CASSKNRAGGELFF.

This clone was detected a few times. J is TRBJ1-1 and V is TRBV19; D remains ambiguous. The CDR3 covers 15 residues. CDR1 and CDR2 (germline): LNHDA, SQIVND (reference sequence). V gave up 5 bases and J gave up 0 bases, with 13 bases separating them. The CDR3 sequence: CASSRFGRLNTEAFF. DNA for the CDR3: TGTGCCAGTAGTCGATTCGGGAGACTGAACACTGAAGCTTTCTTT. The entire variable domain, with the rest obtained from reference TRBV19 and TRBJ1-1, is as follows: DGGITQSPKYLFRKEGQNVTLSCEQNLNHDAMYWYRQDPGQGLRLIYYSQIVNDFQKGDIAEGYSVSREKKESFPLTVTSAQKNPTAFYLCASSRFGRLNTEAFFGQGTRLTVV.

This clone was picked up a small number of times. This chain connects TRBV9 to TRBJ2-7, with D maybe TRBD1 (5 bases). This CDR3 region has 14 residues. V was clipped by 7 bases and J by 0 bases, with 14 bases between them. Per germline, CDR1 SGDLS and CDR2 YYNGEE. This chain's CDR3 is CASGANQGSYEQYF. In DNA, the CDR3 is TGTGCCAGCGGGGCCAACCAGGGCTCCTACGAGCAGTACTTC.

The rearrangement links TRBV4-2 to TRBJ1-2; unclear D gene. CDR3 length equals 14 residues. Trimming removed 1 base at V and 2 bases at J, with 8 bases between. Germline V lookup: CDR1 LGHNA, CDR2 YNFKEQ. The CDR3 nucleotides are TGTGCCAGCAGCCAAGTCAGCGGAAACTATGGCTACACCTTC. Protein: CASSQVSGNYGYTF.

This clone was counted between two and nine times. V and J are TRBV4-2 and TRBJ1-2; no definite D call. This CDR3 region has 15 residues. The V and J ends lost 1 base and 1 base respectively, with 10 bases between them. Germline assignment: CDR1 LGHNA and CDR2 YNFKEQ. The CDR3 DNA sequence: TGTGCCAGCAGCCAAGCCTCCACTAATAACTATGGCTACACCTTC. This sequence encodes CASSQASTNNYGYTF.

The rearrangement joins TRBV28 to TRBJ1-1; no firm D call. This CDR3 spans 13 amino acids. The V end lost 4 bases, the J end lost 5 bases, and 11 bases lay between the germline ends. The germline CDR1 and CDR2 sequences are MDHEN and SYDVKM. The CDR3 DNA reads TGTGCCAGCAGTTCAGGAGGGAAGACTGAAGCTTTCTTT. Protein sequence: CASSSGGKTEAFF. Combining the CDR3 with reference TRBV28 and TRBJ1-1 gives the whole variable domain DVKVTQSSRYLVKRTGEKVFLECVQDMDHENMFWYRQDPGLGLRLIYFSYDVKMKEKGDIPEGYSVSREKKERFSLILESASTNQTSMYLCASSSGGKTEAFFGQGTRLTVV.

V is TRBV5-4 and J is TRBJ2-1, with D possibly TRBD2 on 6 matching bases. Germline CDR1 reads SGHNT; CDR2 reads YYREEE (reference sequence). Trimming took off 0 bases at V and 6 bases at J, with 10 bases between the two ends. The CDR3 covers 14 residues. CDR3 coding DNA: TGTGCCAGCAGCTTGGCGCGGGGTCTCAATGAGCAGTTCTTC. Translating gives CASSLARGLNEQFF.

There are a few counts of this clone. The V and J genes are TRBV7-9 and TRBJ1-2; the D gene is possibly TRBD1 (6 bases). The CDR3 contains 12 residues. Germline V gives CDR1 SEHNR, CDR2 FQNEAQ (reference sequence). V was clipped by 7 bases and J by 2 bases, with 8 bases between them. In DNA, the CDR3 is TGTGCCAGCAACAGGGAGAACTATGGCTACACCTTC. Residues: CASNRENYGYTF.